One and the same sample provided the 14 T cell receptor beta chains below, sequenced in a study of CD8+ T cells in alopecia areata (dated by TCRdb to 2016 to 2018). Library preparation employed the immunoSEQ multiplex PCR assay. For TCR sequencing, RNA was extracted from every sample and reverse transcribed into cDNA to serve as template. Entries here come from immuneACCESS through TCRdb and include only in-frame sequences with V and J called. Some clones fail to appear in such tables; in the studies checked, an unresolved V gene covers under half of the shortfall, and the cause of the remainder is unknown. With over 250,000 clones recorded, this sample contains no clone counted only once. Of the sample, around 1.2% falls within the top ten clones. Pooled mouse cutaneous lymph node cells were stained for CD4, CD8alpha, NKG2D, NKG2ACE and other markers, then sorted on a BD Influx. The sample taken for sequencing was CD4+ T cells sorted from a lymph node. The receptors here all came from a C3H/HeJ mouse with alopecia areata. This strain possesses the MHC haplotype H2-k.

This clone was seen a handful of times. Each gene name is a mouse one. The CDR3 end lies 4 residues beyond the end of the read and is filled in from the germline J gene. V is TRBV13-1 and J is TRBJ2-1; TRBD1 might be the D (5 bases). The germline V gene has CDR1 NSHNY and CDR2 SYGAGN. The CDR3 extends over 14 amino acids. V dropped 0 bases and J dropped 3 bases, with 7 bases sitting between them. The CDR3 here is CASSDDRSYAEQFF. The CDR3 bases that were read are TGTGCCAGCAGTGATGACAGGAGCTATGCT.

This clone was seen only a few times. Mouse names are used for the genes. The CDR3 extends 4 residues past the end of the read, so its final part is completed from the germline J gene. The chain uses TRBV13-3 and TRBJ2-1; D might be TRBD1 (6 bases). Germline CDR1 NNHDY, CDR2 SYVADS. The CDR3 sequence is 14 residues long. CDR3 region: CASSDPPGVAEQFF. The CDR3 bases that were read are TGTGCCAGCAGTGATCCCCCAGGGGTAGCT.

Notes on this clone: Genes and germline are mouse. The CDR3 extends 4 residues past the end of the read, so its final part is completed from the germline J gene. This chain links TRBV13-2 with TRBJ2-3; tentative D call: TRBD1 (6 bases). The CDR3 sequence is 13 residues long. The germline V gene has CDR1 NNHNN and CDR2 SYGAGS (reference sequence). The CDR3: CASGDLRGETLYF. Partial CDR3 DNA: TGTGCCAGCGGTGACCTCAGGGGAGAA.

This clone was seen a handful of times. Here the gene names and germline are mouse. The part of the CDR3 DNA that was read is TGTGCCAGCGCCGACAGGGGGCGCGACTCC. Its protein is CASADRGRDS. The CDR3 in full is CASADRGRDSDYTF. The chain joins TRBV13-2 to TRBJ1-2; 10 positions agree with TRBD1. The read terminates 4 residues before the CDR3 end, so the remaining end is supplied by the germline J gene. The CDR3 runs 14 residues. V lost 6 bases and J lost 3; bases outside the gene matches: 5. The germline V gene has CDR1 NNHNN and CDR2 SYGAGS (reference sequence).

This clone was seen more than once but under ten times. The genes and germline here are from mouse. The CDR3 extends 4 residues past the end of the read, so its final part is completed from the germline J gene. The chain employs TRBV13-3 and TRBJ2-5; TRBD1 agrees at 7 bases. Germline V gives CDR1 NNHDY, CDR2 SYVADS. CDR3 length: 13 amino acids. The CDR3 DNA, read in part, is TGTGCCAGCAGACCCAACAGGGGCGAC. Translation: CASRPNRGD. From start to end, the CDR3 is CASRPNRGDTQYF.

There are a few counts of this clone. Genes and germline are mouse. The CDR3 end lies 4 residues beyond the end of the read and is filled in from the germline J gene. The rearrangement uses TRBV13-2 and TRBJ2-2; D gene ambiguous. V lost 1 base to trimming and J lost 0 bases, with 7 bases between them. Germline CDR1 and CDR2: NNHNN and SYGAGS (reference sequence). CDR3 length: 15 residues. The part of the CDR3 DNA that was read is TGTGCCAGCGGTGATATAGGGTCAAACACCGGG. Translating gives CASGDIGSNTG. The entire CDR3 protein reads CASGDIGSNTGQLYF.

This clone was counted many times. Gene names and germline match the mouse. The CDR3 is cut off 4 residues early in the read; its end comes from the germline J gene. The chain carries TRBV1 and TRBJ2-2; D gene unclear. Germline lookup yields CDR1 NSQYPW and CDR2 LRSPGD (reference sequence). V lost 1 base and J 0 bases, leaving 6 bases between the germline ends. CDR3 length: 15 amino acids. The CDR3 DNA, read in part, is TGCACCTGCAGTGCAGCAACAGCAAACACCGGG. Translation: CTCSAATANTG. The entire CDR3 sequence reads CTCSAATANTGQLYF.

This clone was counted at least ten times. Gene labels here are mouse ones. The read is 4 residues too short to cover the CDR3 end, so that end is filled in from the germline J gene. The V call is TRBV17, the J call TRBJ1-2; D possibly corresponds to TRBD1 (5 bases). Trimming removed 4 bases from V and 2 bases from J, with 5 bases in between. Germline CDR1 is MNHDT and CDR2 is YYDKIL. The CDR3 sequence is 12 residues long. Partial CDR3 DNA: TGTGCTAGCAGTACAGGGAACTCC. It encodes CASSTGNS. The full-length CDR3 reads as CASSTGNSDYTF.

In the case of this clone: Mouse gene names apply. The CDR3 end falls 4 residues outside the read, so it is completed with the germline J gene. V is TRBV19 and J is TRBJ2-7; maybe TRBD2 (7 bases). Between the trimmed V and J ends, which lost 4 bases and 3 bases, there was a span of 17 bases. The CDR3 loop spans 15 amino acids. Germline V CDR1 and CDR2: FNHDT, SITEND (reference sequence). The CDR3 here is CASSGGGRRVYEQYF. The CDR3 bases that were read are TGTGCCAGCAGTGGAGGGGGGCGCAGGGTCTAT.

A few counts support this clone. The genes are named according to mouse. CDR3 loop: CAWSRLGGTSAETLYF. CDR3 bases read: TGTGCCTGGAGTCGACTGGGGGGGACTAGTGCAGAA. The chain has TRBV31 and TRBJ2-3; TRBD2 aligns across 11 bases. The read ends 4 residues early relative to the CDR3; the germline J gene fills the gap. Germline CDR1 and CDR2: GKSSPN and SITVG. The CDR3 sequence is 16 residues long. The trim removed 1 base at V and 0 bases at J, leaving 3 bases unmatched.

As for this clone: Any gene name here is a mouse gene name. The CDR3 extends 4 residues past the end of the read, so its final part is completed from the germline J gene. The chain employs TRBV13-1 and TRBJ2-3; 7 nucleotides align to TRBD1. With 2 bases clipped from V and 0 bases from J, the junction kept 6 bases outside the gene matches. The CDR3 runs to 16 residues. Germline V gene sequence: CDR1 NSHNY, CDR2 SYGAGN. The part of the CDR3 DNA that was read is TGTGCCAGCAGTGACCGGGACAGAACTAGTGCAGAA. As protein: CASSDRDRTSAE. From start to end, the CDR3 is CASSDRDRTSAETLYF.

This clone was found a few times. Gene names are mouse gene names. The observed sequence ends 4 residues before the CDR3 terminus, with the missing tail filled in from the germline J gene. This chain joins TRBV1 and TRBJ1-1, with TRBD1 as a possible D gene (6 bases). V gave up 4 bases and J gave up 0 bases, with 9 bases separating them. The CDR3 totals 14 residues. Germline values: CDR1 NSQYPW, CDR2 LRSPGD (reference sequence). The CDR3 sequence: CTCSEQGTNTEVFF. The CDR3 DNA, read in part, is TGCACCTGCAGTGAACAGGGCACAAACACA.

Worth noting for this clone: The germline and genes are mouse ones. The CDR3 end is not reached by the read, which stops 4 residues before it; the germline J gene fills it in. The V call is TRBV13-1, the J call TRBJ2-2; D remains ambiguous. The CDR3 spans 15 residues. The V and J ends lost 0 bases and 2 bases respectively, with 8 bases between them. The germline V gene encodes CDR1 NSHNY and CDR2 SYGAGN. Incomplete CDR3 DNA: TGTGCCAGCAGTGATGTTGGGTTGAACACCGGG. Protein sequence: CASSDVGLNTG. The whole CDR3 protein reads CASSDVGLNTGQLYF.

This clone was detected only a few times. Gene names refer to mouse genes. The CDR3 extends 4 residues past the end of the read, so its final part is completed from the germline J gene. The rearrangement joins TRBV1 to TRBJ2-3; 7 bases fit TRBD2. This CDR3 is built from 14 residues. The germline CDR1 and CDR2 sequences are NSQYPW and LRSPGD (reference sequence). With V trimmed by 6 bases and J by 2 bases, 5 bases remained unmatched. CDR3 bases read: TGCACCTGCAGCCGGGGGGGGTCTGCAGAA. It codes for CTCSRGGSAE. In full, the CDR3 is CTCSRGGSAETLYF.